This is a list of T cell receptor beta chains from one sample in a study of cytomegalovirus exposure and HLA in healthy donors. The data were produced by immunoSEQ multiplex PCR, yet TCRdb's version contains in-frame clones alone and is incomplete. The sample shows around 120,000 clones, roughly 9% of them seen only once. The sequencing input was PBMCs. These receptors were obtained from a man in his thirties or forties in good health and CMV-seronegative. Both conserved end residues are part of each CDR3. Each record gives: V gene, clone size, D gene, J gene, CDR3 DNA, CDR3 protein. D genes are given only for firm matches. The size field is filled for only some rows; it gives once, few, many or a size class.

v_gene: TRBV7-2
abundance: NA
d_gene: NA
j_gene: TRBJ2-2
CDR3nt: TGTGCCAGCAGCACAAGCCGGGCCGGGGAGCTGTTTTTT
CDR3aa: CASSTSRAGELFF

v_gene: TRBV4-3
abundance: few
d_gene: TRBD2
j_gene: TRBJ2-2
CDR3nt: TGCGCCAGCAGCCAAGATGGGGGGGAAACGAATTTT
CDR3aa: CASSQDGGETNF

v_gene: TRBV28
abundance: NA
d_gene: NA
j_gene: TRBJ2-3
CDR3nt: TGTGCCAGCAGTCCCTTGGAGCGAGCCACAGATACGCAGTATTTT
CDR3aa: CASSPLERATDTQYF

v_gene: TRBV30
abundance: NA
d_gene: TRBD1
j_gene: TRBJ1-1
CDR3nt: TGTGCCTGGAGTGCAGGGGGAGGCACTGAAGCTTTCTTT
CDR3aa: CAWSAGGGTEAFF

v_gene: TRBV15
abundance: NA
d_gene: TRBD1
j_gene: TRBJ1-5
CDR3nt: TGTGCCACCAGCATGGGGACAGCTAATCAGCCCCAGCATTTT
CDR3aa: CATSMGTANQPQHF

v_gene: TRBV5-4
abundance: NA
d_gene: NA
j_gene: TRBJ2-5
CDR3nt: TGTGCCAGCAGCCCGGACAGTAAAGGAGAGACCCAGTACTTC
CDR3aa: CASSPDSKGETQYF

v_gene: TRBV27
abundance: NA
d_gene: TRBD2
j_gene: TRBJ2-3
CDR3nt: TGTGCCAGCAGTTTAGTAGGCGGACTAGGCCCAGATACGCAGTATTTT
CDR3aa: CASSLVGGLGPDTQYF

v_gene: TRBV6-5
abundance: few
d_gene: NA
j_gene: TRBJ1-3
CDR3nt: TGTGCCAGCAGAGCCGGGAGCTTCTCTGGAAACACCATATATTTT
CDR3aa: CASRAGSFSGNTIYF

v_gene: TRBV5-1
abundance: NA
d_gene: NA
j_gene: TRBJ2-7
CDR3nt: TGCGCCAGCAGCCCCTTGGCAGGGTCCTCCTACGAGCAGTACTTC
CDR3aa: CASSPLAGSSYEQYF

v_gene: TRBV9
abundance: NA
d_gene: TRBD2
j_gene: TRBJ2-3
CDR3nt: TGTGCCAGCAGCGTAGCGGGAGGGCCCACAGATACGCAGTATTTT
CDR3aa: CASSVAGGPTDTQYF

v_gene: TRBV5-1
abundance: few
d_gene: NA
j_gene: TRBJ2-7
CDR3nt: TGCGCCAGCAGCTTGGTTGGGTCGGGCAGGGGCACCTACGAGCAGTACTTC
CDR3aa: CASSLVGSGRGTYEQYF

v_gene: TRBV4-1
abundance: few
d_gene: NA
j_gene: TRBJ1-2
CDR3nt: TGCGCCAGCAGCCAAGGAAGCCCCGATGGCTACACCTTC
CDR3aa: CASSQGSPDGYTF

v_gene: TRBV14
abundance: NA
d_gene: NA
j_gene: TRBJ2-1
CDR3nt: TGTGCCAGCAGCCCCCGCGGAGCCTCCTACAATGAGCAGTTCTTC
CDR3aa: CASSPRGASYNEQFF

v_gene: TRBV10-2
abundance: NA
d_gene: NA
j_gene: TRBJ2-7
CDR3nt: TGCGCCAGCAGTGAACAGGAGCCAAGCTCCTACGAGCAGTACTTC
CDR3aa: CASSEQEPSSYEQYF

v_gene: TRBV7-9
abundance: NA
d_gene: NA
j_gene: TRBJ2-5
CDR3nt: TGTGCCACCTCGACAGGGACTGTTGGGACCCAGTACTTC
CDR3aa: CATSTGTVGTQYF

v_gene: TRBV4-1
abundance: few
d_gene: NA
j_gene: TRBJ1-2
CDR3nt: TGCGCCAGCAGCCCCCCAAGGGGCAACTATGGCTACACCTTC
CDR3aa: CASSPPRGNYGYTF

v_gene: TRBV6-5
abundance: few
d_gene: NA
j_gene: TRBJ1-2
CDR3nt: TGTGCCAGCAGTTACTCCTCGGGGAACTATGGCTACACCTTC
CDR3aa: CASSYSSGNYGYTF

v_gene: TRBV5-4
abundance: few
d_gene: TRBD2
j_gene: TRBJ2-1
CDR3nt: TGTGCCAGCAGCTTGACTAGCGGGAGTTCGAATGAGCAGTTCTTC
CDR3aa: CASSLTSGSSNEQFF

v_gene: TRBV27
abundance: few
d_gene: NA
j_gene: TRBJ2-7
CDR3nt: TGTGCCAGCAGGCAAACGGGATCCGGGTACTACGAGCAGTACTTC
CDR3aa: CASRQTGSGYYEQYF

v_gene: TRBV5-1
abundance: few
d_gene: NA
j_gene: TRBJ2-7
CDR3nt: TGCGCCAGCAGCCCGGAGTATGGAGGGGGCCGCCACGAGCAGTACTTC
CDR3aa: CASSPEYGGGRHEQYF

v_gene: TRBV5-1
abundance: few
d_gene: NA
j_gene: TRBJ1-4
CDR3nt: TGCGCCAGCAGCCCCGGGGCAGGGGATTTTGAAAAACTGTTTTTT
CDR3aa: CASSPGAGDFEKLFF

v_gene: TRBV30
abundance: NA
d_gene: NA
j_gene: TRBJ1-1
CDR3nt: TGTGCCTTGGGCAGGGCTGATGAAGCTTTCTTT
CDR3aa: CALGRADEAFF

v_gene: TRBV5-4
abundance: few
d_gene: TRBD1
j_gene: TRBJ1-6
CDR3nt: TGTGCCAGCAGAGATGGACAGGGGGTTCATTCACCCCTCCACTTT
CDR3aa: CASRDGQGVHSPLHF

v_gene: TRBV30
abundance: NA
d_gene: NA
j_gene: TRBJ2-4
CDR3nt: TGTGCCTGGAGTGGTCGCAGGGGGGATGCCAAAAACATTCAGTACTTC
CDR3aa: CAWSGRRGDAKNIQYF

v_gene: TRBV29-1
abundance: few
d_gene: NA
j_gene: TRBJ1-1
CDR3nt: TGCAGCGTTGGCGCGGGGGCGAGCTTATCGAACACTGAAGCTTTCTTT
CDR3aa: CSVGAGASLSNTEAFF

v_gene: TRBV7-7
abundance: few
d_gene: TRBD1
j_gene: TRBJ2-5
CDR3nt: TGTGCTAGCAGCTTACAGGGGGCGAAAGAGACCCAGTACTTC
CDR3aa: CASSLQGAKETQYF

v_gene: TRBV5-4
abundance: few
d_gene: TRBD1
j_gene: TRBJ2-7
CDR3nt: TGTGCCAGCAGCTCCCGGGACAGGGGGACCTACGAGCAGTACTTC
CDR3aa: CASSSRDRGTYEQYF

v_gene: TRBV19
abundance: NA
d_gene: TRBD1
j_gene: TRBJ2-2
CDR3nt: TGTGCCAGTAGTTCCAGAGGCGGACAGGTGAACACCGGGGAGCTGTTTTTT
CDR3aa: CASSSRGGQVNTGELFF

v_gene: TRBV4-3
abundance: few
d_gene: NA
j_gene: TRBJ1-6
CDR3nt: TGCGCCAGCAGCACCCGGACAGATCCGAATTCACCCCTCCACTTT
CDR3aa: CASSTRTDPNSPLHF

v_gene: TRBV7-9
abundance: few
d_gene: NA
j_gene: TRBJ2-7
CDR3nt: TGTGCCAGCAGCTTAACGGGTAAAACCTACGAGCAGTACTTC
CDR3aa: CASSLTGKTYEQYF

v_gene: TRBV5-5
abundance: many
d_gene: TRBD1
j_gene: TRBJ1-5
CDR3nt: TGTGCCAGCAGCCTCGGTGACAGGGATCATCAGCCCCAGCATTTT
CDR3aa: CASSLGDRDHQPQHF

v_gene: TRBV7-3
abundance: few
d_gene: NA
j_gene: TRBJ1-1
CDR3nt: TGTGCCAGCAGCTTAGGAGCCAGCACTGAAGCTTTCTTT
CDR3aa: CASSLGASTEAFF

v_gene: TRBV5-4
abundance: NA
d_gene: NA
j_gene: TRBJ2-5
CDR3nt: TGTGCCAGCAGCTTGGTTGGACAGTGGGGAGAGACCCAGTACTTC
CDR3aa: CASSLVGQWGETQYF

v_gene: TRBV2
abundance: NA
d_gene: NA
j_gene: TRBJ2-2
CDR3nt: TGTGCCAGCAGTGAAGACAGGGCTTCGCCCGGGGAGCTGTTTTTT
CDR3aa: CASSEDRASPGELFF

v_gene: TRBV27
abundance: few
d_gene: NA
j_gene: TRBJ1-6
CDR3nt: TGTGCCAGCAGTTTGAGTTCCTATAATTCACCCCTCCACTTT
CDR3aa: CASSLSSYNSPLHF

v_gene: TRBV27
abundance: NA
d_gene: TRBD2
j_gene: TRBJ2-5
CDR3nt: TGTGCCAGCAGTTTTGGGCCTGGGGCGCGGCGGGGGGAGACCCAGTACTTC
CDR3aa: CASSFGPGARRGETQYF

v_gene: TRBV27
abundance: NA
d_gene: NA
j_gene: TRBJ2-1
CDR3nt: TGTGCCAGCAGTTTAGGGGCAGGTGAGCAGTTCTTC
CDR3aa: CASSLGAGEQFF

v_gene: TRBV4-3
abundance: NA
d_gene: NA
j_gene: TRBJ2-7
CDR3nt: TGCGCCAGCAGCCAGTCTAGTATGTCCGCGGCCCCCGAGCAGTACTTC
CDR3aa: CASSQSSMSAAPEQYF

v_gene: TRBV5-6
abundance: few
d_gene: NA
j_gene: TRBJ1-1
CDR3nt: TGTGCCAGCAGCTTAGGGGAGGGACTCGCTTTCTTT
CDR3aa: CASSLGEGLAFF

v_gene: TRBV5-6
abundance: NA
d_gene: NA
j_gene: TRBJ2-1
CDR3nt: TGTGCCAGCAGCTTGGGAGAGGCGTTGAGATCCTACAATGAGCAGTTCTTC
CDR3aa: CASSLGEALRSYNEQFF

v_gene: TRBV5-1
abundance: NA
d_gene: NA
j_gene: TRBJ1-2
CDR3nt: TGCGCCAGCAGCGCGGACAGAGGGGCGCTTGGCTACACCTTC
CDR3aa: CASSADRGALGYTF

v_gene: TRBV5-8
abundance: NA
d_gene: NA
j_gene: TRBJ2-5
CDR3nt: TGTGCCAGCAGCTTAGGACACGAGGAGACCCAGTACTTC
CDR3aa: CASSLGHEETQYF

v_gene: TRBV11-3
abundance: NA
d_gene: TRBD2
j_gene: TRBJ2-1
CDR3nt: TGTGCCAGCAGCTTACTAGCGGGAGGGCCCTATGAGCAGTTCTTC
CDR3aa: CASSLLAGGPYEQFF

v_gene: TRBV27
abundance: NA
d_gene: NA
j_gene: TRBJ2-1
CDR3nt: TGTGCCAGCAGTTTACCCGGGTCCTACAATGAGCAGTTCTTC
CDR3aa: CASSLPGSYNEQFF

v_gene: TRBV6-5
abundance: few
d_gene: NA
j_gene: TRBJ2-7
CDR3nt: TGTGCCAGCAGTTACAGGGGAGGTTACGAGCAGTACTTC
CDR3aa: CASSYRGGYEQYF

v_gene: TRBV10-1
abundance: NA
d_gene: NA
j_gene: TRBJ2-7
CDR3nt: TGCGCCAGCAGTGATTCACGGCAGGGGTTTTACGAGCAGTACTTC
CDR3aa: CASSDSRQGFYEQYF